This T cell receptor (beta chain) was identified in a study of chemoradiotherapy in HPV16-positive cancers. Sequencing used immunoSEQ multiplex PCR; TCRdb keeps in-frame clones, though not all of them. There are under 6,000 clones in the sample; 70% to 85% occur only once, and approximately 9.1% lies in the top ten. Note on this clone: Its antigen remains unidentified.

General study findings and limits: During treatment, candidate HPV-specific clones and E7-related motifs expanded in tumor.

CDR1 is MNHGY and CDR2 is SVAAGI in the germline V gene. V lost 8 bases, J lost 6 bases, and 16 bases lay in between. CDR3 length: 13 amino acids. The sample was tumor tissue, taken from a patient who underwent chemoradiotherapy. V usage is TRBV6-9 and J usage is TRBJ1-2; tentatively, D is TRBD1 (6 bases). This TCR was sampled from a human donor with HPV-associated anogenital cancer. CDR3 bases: TGTGCCAGCCCGGGGGGCGAAACCGATGGCTACACCTTC. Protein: CASPGGETDGYTF.